This TCR beta chain was sequenced during a study of T cell responses to AZD1222 COVID-19 vaccine. Here immunoSEQ multiplex PCR was the method, and the copy in TCRdb shows in-frame clones only, minus some. The sample gives nearly 110,000 clones, roughly 89% of which show up once; approximately 22% is in the top ten. The V and J ends lost 0 bases and 2 bases respectively, with 11 bases between them. The CDR3 is 16 residues long. The germline V gene has CDR1 LGHNA and CDR2 YSLEER. Study-wide results and caveats: Two doses of AZD1222 preceded a rise in Spike-specific TCR breadth and depth. Repertoire samples came only from after the peak T cell response. At baseline, just five to seven AZD1222 recipients tested seropositive.

This clone has a handful of counts. What it binds is not known. This receptor was identified in an adult in good health. Material: peripheral blood, obtained on day 0 of AZD1222 vaccination. V is TRBV4-3 and J is TRBJ1-3; D gene unclear. The CDR3 is CASSQDPGLAGNTIYF. The CDR3 nucleotides read TGCGCCAGCAGCCAAGATCCGGGGTTGGCTGGAAACACCATATATTTT.